This T cell receptor beta chain originates from a study of T cell changes during pregnancy in multiple sclerosis. This CDR3 has 13 amino acids. The germline CDR1 and CDR2 sequences are LNHDA and SQIVND (reference sequence). Losses at the gene ends were 9 bases for V and 2 bases for J; bases not matched to a gene: 4. Clones were sequenced by immunoSEQ multiplex PCR, and TCRdb holds only the in-frame ones, with some missing. The sample holds about 120,000 clones, roughly nine tenths seen once. The clonotype was recovered from a female donor with multiple sclerosis, enrolled in a pregnancy study. The chain carries TRBV19 and TRBJ1-2; the match to TRBD1 covers 9 bases. The specimen comprised peripheral blood, sampled in the third trimester of pregnancy. This CDR3 reads CASQGTGNYGYTF. The CDR3 coding sequence is TGTGCCAGCCAGGGGACAGGGAACTATGGCTACACCTTC.